This entry lists 32 T cell receptor beta chains sequenced from one sample in a study of CD8 T cells in ankylosing spondylitis. General observations from the study: One TCR beta motif, made up of 7 or 8 highly homologous variants, appeared characteristic of ankylosing spondylitis blood.

One entry per CDR3 protein results from TCRdb running MiXCR on the 5' RACE reads. The sample lists 470,000 or so distinct CDR3 sequences, more than 25% seen once, with 0.89% in the top ten. These TCRs are of unknown antigen specificity. The sequenced sample was blood, either unsorted or a sorted T cell fraction (not recorded which). The receptor set was obtained from a male donor with ankylosing spondylitis.

This clonotype was counted at least ten times. The rearrangement links TRBV5-1 to TRBJ1-1, with D perhaps matching TRBD1 (6 bases). V lost 0 bases and J 10 bases, leaving 10 bases between the germline ends. Per the germline V gene, CDR1 is SGHRS and CDR2 is YFSETQ. This CDR3 spans 12 amino acids. CDR3 nucleotides: TGCGCCAGCAGCTTGGCCAGGGGTGCAGCTTTCTTT. It codes for CASSLARGAAFF.

This clonotype was observed a few times. This chain joins TRBV5-1 and TRBJ1-5, with 12 nucleotides matching TRBD1. CDR1 and CDR2 from the germline V gene are SGHRS and YFSETQ. There are 17 residues in the CDR3. The V gene end was trimmed by 0 bases and the J gene end by 1 base; junction bases not matched to a gene: 2. The CDR3 nucleotides are TGCGCCAGCAGCTTGGATGGGACAGGGGGCAGCAATCAGCCCCAGCATTTT. Translation gives CASSLDGTGGSNQPQHF. Full variable domain (outside the CDR3, taken from reference TRBV5-1 and TRBJ1-5): KAGVTQTPRYLIKTRGQQVTLSCSPISGHRSVSWYQQTPGQGLQFLFEYFSETQRNKGNFPGRFSGRQFSNSRSEMNVSTLELGDSALYLCASSLDGTGGSNQPQHFGDGTRLSIL.

The rearrangement joins TRBV7-9 to TRBJ2-2; D is uncertain. The V gene's germline CDR1 is SEHNR and CDR2 FQNEAQ (reference sequence). Trimming pared 7 bases from V and 0 bases from J, leaving 9 bases between. This CDR3 region has 14 residues. The CDR3 sequence is CASIRTANTGELFF. CDR3 nucleotide sequence: TGTGCCAGCATCCGGACGGCGAACACCGGGGAGCTGTTTTTT.

This clonotype was observed a few times. The CDR3 reads CATSAKPHYGYTF. The CDR3 DNA sequence: TGTGCCACCAGTGCTAAGCCACACTATGGCTACACCTTC. V is TRBV24-1 and J is TRBJ1-2; D is ambiguous. CDR1 KGHDR and CDR2 SFDVKD come from the germline V gene. The CDR3 contains 13 residues. V lost 5 bases and J lost 3, with 9 bases in between.

The genes are TRBV29-1 and TRBJ1-2; D gene unclear. CDR3 length: 9 amino acids. Germline V gives CDR1 SQVTM, CDR2 ANQGSEA. Trimming removed 3 bases at V and 8 bases at J, with 4 bases between. The CDR3 coding sequence is TGCAGCGTTGATACCGGCTACACCTTC. This gives the protein CSVDTGYTF.

This clonotype was counted between two and nine times. The chain carries TRBV5-1 and TRBJ2-1, with 8 nucleotides matching TRBD2. V was pared by 4 bases and J by 5 bases, with 14 bases of the junction left unmatched. There are 17 residues in the CDR3. In germline, CDR1 is SGHRS, CDR2 YFSETQ. CDR3 amino acids: CASSPEGTRMVDNEQFF. DNA of the CDR3: TGCGCCAGCAGCCCCGAAGGGACTAGGATGGTAGACAATGAGCAGTTCTTC. The full variable domain, rest sourced from reference TRBV5-1 and TRBJ2-1, is KAGVTQTPRYLIKTRGQQVTLSCSPISGHRSVSWYQQTPGQGLQFLFEYFSETQRNKGNFPGRFSGRQFSNSRSEMNVSTLELGDSALYLCASSPEGTRMVDNEQFFGPGTRLTVL.

At least ten counts were recorded for this clonotype. The chain couples TRBV5-6 to TRBJ1-6; 8 bases line up with TRBD1. With 4 bases clipped from V and 9 bases from J, the junction kept 6 bases outside the gene matches. CDR1 is SGHDT, CDR2 YYEEEE, per germline. The CDR3 is made up of 14 amino acids. The DNA for the CDR3 is TGTGCCAGCAGCCGGGGACAGGTGCTTTCACCCCTCCACTTT. Encoded protein: CASSRGQVLSPLHF.

This clonotype appeared a few times. The rearrangement links TRBV12-3 or TRBV12-4 to TRBJ1-1; D uncertain. The CDR3 is made up of 12 amino acids. The ends were cut back, 7 bases at V and 4 bases at J, with 10 bases in the middle. The CDR3 DNA reads as TGTGCCAGCACGGATCGCTTCACTGAAGCTTTCTTT. Its protein product is CASTDRFTEAFF.

The chain employs TRBV10-3 and TRBJ2-2, with no clear D. This CDR3 is built from 14 residues. Looked up from germline, CDR1 is ENHRY and CDR2 is SYGVKD. The germline V and J ends were trimmed by 5 bases and 2 bases, with 9 bases remaining between them. The CDR3 DNA sequence: TGTGCCATCAGTTATGGGCCAAACACCGGGGAGCTGTTTTTT. Protein product: CAISYGPNTGELFF.

As for this clonotype: Its ends do not fully match the called genes, so a read error is possible. The chain combines TRBV24-1 with TRBJ2-6; 11 nucleotides agree with TRBD1. The V gene's germline CDR1 is KGHDR and CDR2 SFDVKD. The length of the CDR3 is 15 residues. CDR3 sequence: CATSDPGTGGNVLTF. In nucleotides, the CDR3 is TGTGCCACCAGTGACCCCGGGACAGGGGGCAACGTCCTGACTTTC.

This clonotype was recorded at least ten times. The genes are TRBV29-1 and TRBJ2-3; 9 bases are a match to TRBD1. Germline V lookup: CDR1 SQVTM, CDR2 ANQGSEA. This CDR3 has 13 residues. Trimming removed 6 bases from V and 6 bases from J; junction bases left unmatched: 7. The CDR3 here is CSVEQGAPDTQYF. The CDR3 DNA reads as TGCAGCGTAGAACAGGGGGCGCCGGATACGCAGTATTTT.

The chain recombines TRBV24-1 with TRBJ2-1, with 7 bases matching TRBD2. The germline V gene has CDR1 KGHDR and CDR2 SFDVKD. The ends lost 6 bases at V and 0 bases at J; junction bases unmatched: 1. CDR3 size: 14 residues. For the CDR3, the DNA is TGTGCCACCAGTAAGCGGGACTCCTACAATGAGCAGTTCTTC. Amino acid sequence: CATSKRDSYNEQFF.

The chain couples TRBV7-7 to TRBJ2-5; 8 positions agree with TRBD2. The germline CDR1 and CDR2 sequences are SSHAT and FNYEAQ (reference sequence). This CDR3 region has 14 residues. The junction had 7 bases not matched to a gene; V was cut back by 5 bases and J by 5 bases. The CDR3 nucleotides are TGTGCCAGCAGCGCGGACGGGAGGGTGGAGACCCAGTACTTC. This encodes CASSADGRVETQYF.

This clonotype was observed at least ten times. The chain recombines TRBV29-1 with TRBJ2-1, with 9 bases identical to TRBD2. Germline-derived CDR1 and CDR2 are SQVTM and ANQGSEA. V gave up 4 bases and J gave up 8 bases; unmatched junction bases: 12. The CDR3 loop spans 15 amino acids. As DNA, the CDR3 is TGCAGCGTTGCGGGGGGGGCTAGCGGGGTCGATGAGCAGTTCTTC. Translated: CSVAGGASGVDEQFF.

The chain combines TRBV27 with TRBJ2-1; 12 bases line up with TRBD2. The CDR3 extends over 18 amino acids. The germline V gene has CDR1 MNHEY and CDR2 SMNVEV (reference sequence). The V and J ends lost 6 bases and 3 bases, in that order; junction bases with no gene match: 12. CDR3 coding DNA: TGTGCCAGCAGGGCCCCAGGTCTAGCGGGGGGGAACTACAATGAGCAGTTCTTC. This codes for CASRAPGLAGGNYNEQFF.

This clonotype was observed a handful of times. CDR3 DNA sequence: TGCGCCAGCAGCCGCGGCCTAGAGATTGGTGAGCAGTTCTTC. Its protein is CASSRGLEIGEQFF. V gene TRBV5-1 combines with J gene TRBJ2-1, with no clear D. The CDR3 contains 14 residues. The germline CDR1 and CDR2 sequences are SGHRS and YFSETQ. V was shortened by 4 bases and J by 9 bases, with 17 bases between the two germline ends.

This clonotype was seen at least ten times. The genes are TRBV7-2 and TRBJ1-3; weak D call: TRBD1 (6 bases). V gave up 5 bases and J gave up 4 bases, with 15 bases separating them. CDR1 is SGHTA and CDR2 is FQGNSA in the germline V gene. The CDR3 contains 15 residues. CDR3: CASSNPDRSGNTIYF. CDR3 coding DNA: TGTGCCAGCAGCAATCCGGACAGATCGGGAAACACCATATATTTT.

The chain carries TRBV6-1 and TRBJ2-1; 7 bases are a match to TRBD1. Losses at the gene ends were 6 bases for V and 5 bases for J; bases not matched to a gene: 10. Germline CDR1 reads MNHNS; CDR2 reads SASEGT. The length of the CDR3 is 15 residues. CDR3: CASRTARGRNNEQFF. For the CDR3, the DNA is TGTGCCAGCAGAACAGCGAGGGGGCGAAACAATGAGCAGTTCTTC.

This clonotype turned up a few times. Here the CDR3 reads CSVEIGGGGSYNEQFF. DNA for the CDR3: TGCAGCGTTGAAATAGGCGGCGGAGGGTCTTACAATGAGCAGTTCTTC. This chain links TRBV29-1 with TRBJ2-1; a possible D gene is TRBD2 (6 bases). This CDR3 spans 16 amino acids. Germline V lookup: CDR1 SQVTM, CDR2 ANQGSEA. V gave up 2 bases and J gave up 4 bases, with 18 bases separating them.

The table lists this clonotype with many counts. The gene calls are TRBV6-1 and TRBJ2-7, with 9 bases that match TRBD1. The CDR3 is made up of 15 amino acids. The ends lost 7 bases at V and 2 bases at J; junction bases unmatched: 9. Germline V gene data show CDR1 as MNHNS and CDR2 as SASEGT. CDR3 loop: CASITGTGIPYEQYV. The CDR3 nucleotides read TGTGCCAGCATAACCGGGACAGGGATCCCCTACGAGCAGTACGTC.

The rearrangement joins TRBV20-1 to TRBJ1-1; the match to TRBD1 covers 12 bases. In germline, CDR1 is DFQATT, CDR2 SNEGSKA (reference sequence). The CDR3 runs 16 residues. The V and J ends lost 5 bases and 4 bases, in that order; junction bases with no gene match: 11. CDR3 sequence: CSAPSGTGGWGTEAFF. The CDR3 DNA reads TGCAGTGCTCCCTCGGGGACAGGGGGCTGGGGCACTGAAGCTTTCTTT.

The V and J genes are TRBV29-1 and TRBJ2-7; 7 bases agree with TRBD1. The CDR3 sequence is 12 residues long. Germline trimming cut 6 bases from V and 1 base from J; bases unmatched to any gene: 3. The germline gives CDR1 SQVTM, CDR2 ANQGSEA. DNA of the CDR3: TGCAGCGTCGCCAGGGGGTCCTACGAGCAGTACTTC. Protein sequence: CSVARGSYEQYF.

The genes are TRBV5-4 and TRBJ1-4; 7 bases line up with TRBD1. Trimming took 3 bases from V and 8 from J; bases not matched to a gene: 13. The length of the CDR3 is 16 residues. Per the germline V gene, CDR1 is SGHNT and CDR2 is YYREEE (reference sequence). The DNA for the CDR3 is TGTGCCAGCAGCTCCACAGGGGTGCGGGTTAGCGAAAAACTGTTTTTT. Its translation is CASSSTGVRVSEKLFF.

This chain joins TRBV11-2 and TRBJ1-4; 7 bases map to TRBD1. CDR3 length: 14 amino acids. Per the germline V gene, CDR1 is SGHAT and CDR2 is FQNNGV. V dropped 5 bases and J dropped 8; count of bases not matched to a gene: 8. The CDR3 here is CASSPDRVAEKLFF. CDR3 bases: TGTGCCAGCAGCCCCGACAGGGTGGCCGAAAAACTGTTTTTT.

This clonotype was observed a few times. This chain joins TRBV5-1 and TRBJ2-5; D gene unclear. Germline loops: CDR1 SGHRS, CDR2 YFSETQ. The CDR3 runs to 14 residues. Trimming removed 0 bases from V and 5 bases from J, with 11 bases in between. CDR3 coding DNA: TGCGCCAGCAGCTTGGTTGAGGCCGCGGAGACCCAGTACTTC. Protein product: CASSLVEAAETQYF.

The chain joins TRBV20-1 to TRBJ2-3; TRBD2 aligns across 10 bases. V dropped 3 bases and J dropped 5; count of bases not matched to a gene: 5. The CDR3 extends over 14 amino acids. Germline assignment: CDR1 DFQATT and CDR2 SNEGSKA (reference sequence). CDR3: CSASPSGSGDTQYF. The CDR3, as DNA: TGCAGTGCTAGTCCTAGCGGGAGTGGAGATACGCAGTATTTT.

This clonotype is labeled medium-sized (0.01 to 0.1%). This chain links TRBV29-1 with TRBJ2-7; 9 positions agree with TRBD2. CDR1 SQVTM and CDR2 ANQGSEA come from the germline V gene. V lost 4 bases, J lost 0 bases, and 1 base stayed unmatched. This CDR3 comprises 13 residues. CDR3 nucleotides: TGCAGCGTTGGTAGCGGGAGCTCCTACGAGCAGTACTTC. The encoded protein is CSVGSGSSYEQYF.

This clonotype has only a few counts. J is TRBJ2-5 and V is TRBV18; maybe TRBD1 (5 bases). This CDR3 comprises 17 residues. Trimming pared 1 base from V and 0 bases from J, leaving 15 bases between. Germline V lookup: CDR1 KGHSH, CDR2 LQKENI. The CDR3 DNA sequence: TGTGCCAGCTCACCACTTTCTGGAAGGGGCAACCAAGAGACCCAGTACTTC. This encodes CASSPLSGRGNQETQYF.

This chain joins TRBV3-1 and TRBJ1-1; TRBD1 matches 7 bases. The germline V gene encodes CDR1 LGHDT and CDR2 YNNKEL (reference sequence). There are 15 residues in the CDR3. J gave up 4 bases and V 0 bases, and 5 bases lay outside the gene matches. CDR3: CASSQDRTGVTEAFF. DNA for the CDR3: TGTGCCAGCAGCCAAGATCGAACAGGGGTCACTGAAGCTTTCTTT. Full variable domain (remainder filled in from reference TRBV3-1 and TRBJ1-1): DTAVSQTPKYLVTQMGNDKSIKCEQNLGHDTMYWYKQDSKKFLKIMFSYNNKELIINETVPNRFSPKSPDKAHLNLHINSLELGDSAVYFCASSQDRTGVTEAFFGQGTRLTVV.

The V and J genes are TRBV25-1 and TRBJ1-5; D is possibly TRBD1 (6 bases). The CDR3 length is 13 residues. CDR1 and CDR2 from the germline V gene are MGHDK and SYGVNS. V lost 5 bases, J lost 7 bases, and 12 bases lay in between. The DNA for the CDR3 is TGTGCCAGCAGTAACAGGGTTGGGCAGCCCCAGCATTTT. The encoded protein is CASSNRVGQPQHF.

This clonotype was seen many times. In DNA form, the CDR3 reads TGCAGCGCCTGGGGGACAGGGGGTTCCGACGAGCAGTACGTC. This sequence encodes CSAWGTGGSDEQYV. The rearrangement joins TRBV29-1 to TRBJ2-7; 11 bases are a match to TRBD1. The junction had 10 bases not matched to a gene; V was cut back by 7 bases and J by 5 bases. Germline loops: CDR1 SQVTM, CDR2 ANQGSEA. The length of the CDR3 is 14 residues.

V usage is TRBV24-1 and J usage is TRBJ2-1, with D tentatively TRBD2 (5 bases). The CDR3 consists of 19 residues. Trimming cost V 3 bases and J 4 bases, with 24 bases left between them. Looked up from germline, CDR1 is KGHDR and CDR2 is SFDVKD. The CDR3: CATSDGDGKKGQRYNEQFF. The DNA for the CDR3 is TGTGCCACCAGTGATGGAGATGGTAAAAAGGGCCAGCGGTACAATGAGCAGTTCTTC.